This T cell receptor beta chain came from a study of blood T cell repertoires in COVID-19. Study context: Both acute and convalescent COVID-19 samples were obtained from the United States, Italy and Spain. Sample material is recorded as cDNA or gDNA derived from T cells, B-cell-depleted T cells, or PBMCs.

In the source study's methods: Amplified reference gene primers provided the basis for estimating nucleated cell counts. The protocol was immunoSEQ multiplex PCR, while the TCRdb copy is restricted to in-frame clones and leaves out a portion. That table is the source of V, J and clone size, and D and trimming were worked out from the DNA. The sample shows over 600,000 clones, about nine tenths of them seen only once. The V end lost 8 bases, the J end lost 1 base, and 11 bases lay between the germline ends. The CDR3 loop spans 13 amino acids. Germline-derived CDR1 and CDR2 are MGHDK and SYGVNS. This chain joins TRBV25-1 and TRBJ2-5, with D uncertain. The origin of this receptor is a woman aged 18-29 years with acute or convalescent COVID-19. Sequenced sample: peripheral blood. The CDR3 region has the DNA TGTGCCAGCGGCCAACCCCTCCAAGAGACCCAGTACTTC. Its translation: CASGQPLQETQYF.